This entry lists 8 T cell receptor beta chains sequenced from one sample in a study of CD8+ T cells in alopecia areata. Investigators isolated RNA and reverse transcribed it into cDNA to act as the sequencing template. Data came from immunoSEQ multiplex PCR; TCRdb stores just in-frame clones and leaves some out. Of 90,000 to 130,000 clones in the sample, around 50% were seen once. Described treatment: oral pan-JAK inhibitor, 5-10 mg twice daily. The sample here was CD8+ T cells sorted from blood, taken at week 24, from a patient treated with tofacitinib. The source is a human donor with alopecia areata.

The CDR3 reads CASSIWVGADTQYF. The CDR3, as DNA: TGTGCCAGCAGCATATGGGTGGGGGCTGATACGCAGTATTTT. The V and J genes are TRBV6-5 and TRBJ2-3; D perhaps matches TRBD1 (6 bases). V was cut by 6 bases and J by 6 bases, with 16 bases left in between. This CDR3 is 14 amino acids long. CDR1 and CDR2 (germline): MNHEY, SVGAGI.

This clone appeared a single time. The chain joins TRBV5-4 to TRBJ2-5; TRBD2 is a possible D gene (7 bases). Deletions cut 4 bases from V and 3 bases from J, with 19 bases between. CDR3 length: 16 amino acids. CDR1 is SGHNT, CDR2 YYREEE, per germline (reference sequence). The CDR3 reads CASSAWGGLTKETQYF. In DNA, the CDR3 is TGTGCCAGCAGCGCGTGGGGGGGGCTAACCAAAGAGACCCAGTACTTC.

The V gene is TRBV5-5, the J gene TRBJ2-7, with TRBD1 as a possible D gene (6 bases). This CDR3 region has 15 residues. V was shortened by 2 bases and J by 5 bases, with 17 bases between the two germline ends. Germline CDR1 and CDR2: SGHKS and YYEKEE (reference sequence). DNA of the CDR3: TGTGCCAGCAGCTTTGGTGGCGTCAGGGGCGACGAGCAGTACTTC. It yields the protein CASSFGGVRGDEQYF.

This chain uses TRBV5-5 with TRBJ1-5; perhaps TRBD1 as D (5 bases). V dropped 5 bases and J dropped 7 bases, with 19 bases sitting between them. Germline values: CDR1 SGHKS, CDR2 YYEKEE (reference sequence). This CDR3 has 15 amino acids. CDR3 residues: CASSHNWRGEQPQHF. The CDR3 region has the DNA TGTGCCAGCAGTCACAACTGGAGGGGAGAACAGCCCCAGCATTTT.

The chain employs TRBV2 and TRBJ2-7; D perhaps matches TRBD1 (5 bases). The V gene's germline CDR1 is SNHLY and CDR2 FYNNEI. The CDR3 is made up of 14 amino acids. The V and J ends lost 9 bases and 0 bases respectively, with 15 bases between them. The CDR3 region is CASGADGGSYEQYF. Written as DNA, the CDR3 is TGTGCCAGTGGGGCGGACGGCGGCTCCTACGAGCAGTACTTC.

This chain links TRBV4-1 with TRBJ2-7; D gene uncertain. The germline V gene encodes CDR1 MGHRA and CDR2 YSYEKL. Deletions cut 0 bases from V and 0 bases from J, with 12 bases between. The CDR3 length is 16 residues. The CDR3: CASSQEAMADSYEQYF. CDR3 sequence (DNA): TGCGCCAGCAGCCAAGAAGCCATGGCAGACTCCTACGAGCAGTACTTC.

The J gene is TRBJ2-7, the V gene TRBV2; TRBD1 agrees at 9 bases. V lost 5 bases and J lost 5; bases outside the gene matches: 4. In germline, CDR1 is SNHLY, CDR2 FYNNEI. CDR3 length: 13 amino acids. The CDR3 is CASSHDRGNEQYF. The DNA for the CDR3 is TGTGCCAGCAGTCACGACAGGGGGAACGAGCAGTACTTC.

This chain uses TRBV6-5 with TRBJ2-2; no clear D gene. From germline, CDR1 is MNHEY and CDR2 SVGAGI. This CDR3 has 12 residues. Trimming cost V 2 bases and J 5 bases, with 3 bases left between them. The DNA for the CDR3 is TGTGCCAGCAGTTACCAGACCGGGGAGCTGTTTTTT. It translates to CASSYQTGELFF.